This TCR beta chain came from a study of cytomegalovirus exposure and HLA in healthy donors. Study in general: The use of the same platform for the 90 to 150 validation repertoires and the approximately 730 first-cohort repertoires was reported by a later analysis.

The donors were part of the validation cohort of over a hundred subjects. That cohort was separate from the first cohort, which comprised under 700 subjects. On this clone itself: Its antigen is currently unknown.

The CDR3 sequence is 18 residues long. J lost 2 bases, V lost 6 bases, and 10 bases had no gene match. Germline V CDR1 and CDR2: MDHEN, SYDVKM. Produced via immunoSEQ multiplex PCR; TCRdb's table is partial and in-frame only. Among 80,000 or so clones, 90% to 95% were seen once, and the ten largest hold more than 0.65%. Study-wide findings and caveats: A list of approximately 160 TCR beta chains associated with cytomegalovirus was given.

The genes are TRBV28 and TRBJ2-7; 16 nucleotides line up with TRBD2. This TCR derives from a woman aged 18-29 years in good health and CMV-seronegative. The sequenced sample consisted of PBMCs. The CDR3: CASRPTGTSGRATYEQYF. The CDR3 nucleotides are TGTGCCAGCAGACCTACCGGGACTAGCGGGAGGGCTACCTACGAGCAGTACTTC.